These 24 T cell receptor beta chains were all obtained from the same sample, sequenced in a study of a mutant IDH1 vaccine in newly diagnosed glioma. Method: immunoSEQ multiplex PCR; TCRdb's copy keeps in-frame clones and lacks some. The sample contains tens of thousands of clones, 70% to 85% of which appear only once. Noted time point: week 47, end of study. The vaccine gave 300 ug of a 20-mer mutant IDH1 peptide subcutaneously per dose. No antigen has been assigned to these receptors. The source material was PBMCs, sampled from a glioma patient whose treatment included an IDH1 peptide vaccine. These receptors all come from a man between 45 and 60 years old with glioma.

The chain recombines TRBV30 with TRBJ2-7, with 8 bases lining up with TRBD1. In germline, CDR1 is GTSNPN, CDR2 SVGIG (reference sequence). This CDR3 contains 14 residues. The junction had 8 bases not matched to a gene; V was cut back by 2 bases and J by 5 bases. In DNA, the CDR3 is TGTGCCTGGAGTAGGCAGGGGGCAGGGAACGAGCAGTACTTC. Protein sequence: CAWSRQGAGNEQYF.

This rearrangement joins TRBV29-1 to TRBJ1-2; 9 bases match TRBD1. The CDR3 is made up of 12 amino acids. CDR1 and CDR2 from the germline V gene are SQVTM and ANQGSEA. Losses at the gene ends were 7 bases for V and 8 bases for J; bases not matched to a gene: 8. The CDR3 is CSGKQGARGYTF. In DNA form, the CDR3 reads TGCAGCGGCAAACAGGGGGCGAGAGGCTACACCTTC.

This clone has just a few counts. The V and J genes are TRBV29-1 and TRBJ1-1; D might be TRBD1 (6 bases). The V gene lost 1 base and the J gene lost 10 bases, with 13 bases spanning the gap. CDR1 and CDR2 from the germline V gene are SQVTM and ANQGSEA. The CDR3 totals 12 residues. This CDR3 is CSVEGSTGTAFF. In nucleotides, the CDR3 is TGCAGCGTTGAAGGGTCTACAGGGACAGCTTTCTTT.

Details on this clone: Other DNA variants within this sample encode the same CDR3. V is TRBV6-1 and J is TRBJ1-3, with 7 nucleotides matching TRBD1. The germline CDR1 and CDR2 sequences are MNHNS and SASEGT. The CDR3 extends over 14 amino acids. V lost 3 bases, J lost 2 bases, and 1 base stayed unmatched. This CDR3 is CASSDDRAGNTIYF. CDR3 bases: TGTGCCAGCAGTGACGACAGGGCTGGAAACACCATATATTTT.

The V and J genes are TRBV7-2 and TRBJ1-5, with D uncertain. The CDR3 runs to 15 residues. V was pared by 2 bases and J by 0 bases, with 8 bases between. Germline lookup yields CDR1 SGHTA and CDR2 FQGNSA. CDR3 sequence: CASSLYADSNQPQHF. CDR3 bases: TGTGCCAGCAGCTTATACGCGGATAGCAATCAGCCCCAGCATTTT. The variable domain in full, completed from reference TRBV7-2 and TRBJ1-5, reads GAGVSQSPSNKVTEKGKDVELRCDPISGHTALYWYRQSLGQGLEFLIYFQGNSAPDKSGLPSDRFSAERTGGSVSTLTIQRTQQEDSAVYLCASSLYADSNQPQHFGDGTRLSIL.

The CDR3: CANDRTRTDTQYF. CDR3 bases: TGTGCCAACGACAGGACCCGCACAGATACGCAGTATTTT. The rearrangement uses TRBV30 and TRBJ2-3; D perhaps matches TRBD1 (6 bases). Trimming removed 8 bases at V and 1 base at J, with 13 bases between. Germline values: CDR1 GTSNPN, CDR2 SVGIG (reference sequence). The CDR3 is made up of 13 amino acids.

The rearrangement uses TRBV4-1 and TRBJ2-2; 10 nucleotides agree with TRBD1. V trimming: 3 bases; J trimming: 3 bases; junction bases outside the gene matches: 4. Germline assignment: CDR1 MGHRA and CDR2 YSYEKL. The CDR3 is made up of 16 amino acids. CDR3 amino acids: CASSHRDRGYTGELFF. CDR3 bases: TGCGCCAGCAGCCACCGGGACAGGGGATACACCGGGGAGCTGTTTTTT.

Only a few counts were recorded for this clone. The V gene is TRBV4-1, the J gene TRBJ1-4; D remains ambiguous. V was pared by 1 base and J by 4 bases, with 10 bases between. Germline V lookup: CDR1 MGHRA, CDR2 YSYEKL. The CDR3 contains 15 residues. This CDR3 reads CASSQAARNNEKLFF. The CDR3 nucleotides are TGCGCCAGCAGCCAAGCGGCCAGGAATAATGAAAAACTGTTTTTT.

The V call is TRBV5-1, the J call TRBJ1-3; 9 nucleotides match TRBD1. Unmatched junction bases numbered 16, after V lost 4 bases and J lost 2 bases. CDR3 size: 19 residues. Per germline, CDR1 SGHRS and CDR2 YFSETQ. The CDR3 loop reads CASSQGTGMDGVTGNTIYF. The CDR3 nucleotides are TGCGCCAGCAGCCAGGGGACAGGGATGGACGGGGTCACTGGAAACACCATATATTTT.

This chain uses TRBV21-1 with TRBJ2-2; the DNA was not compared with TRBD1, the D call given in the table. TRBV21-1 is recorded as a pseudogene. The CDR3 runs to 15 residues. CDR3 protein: CASLQDSTNTGELFF. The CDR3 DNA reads TGTGCCAGCCTCCAGGACAGCACGAACACCGGGGAGCTGTTTTTT.

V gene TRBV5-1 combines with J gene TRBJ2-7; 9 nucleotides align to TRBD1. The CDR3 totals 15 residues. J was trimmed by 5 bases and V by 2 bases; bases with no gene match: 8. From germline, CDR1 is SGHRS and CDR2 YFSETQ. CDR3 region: CASSFQGTGINEQYF. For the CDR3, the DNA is TGCGCCAGCAGCTTTCAAGGGACAGGGATCAACGAGCAGTACTTC.

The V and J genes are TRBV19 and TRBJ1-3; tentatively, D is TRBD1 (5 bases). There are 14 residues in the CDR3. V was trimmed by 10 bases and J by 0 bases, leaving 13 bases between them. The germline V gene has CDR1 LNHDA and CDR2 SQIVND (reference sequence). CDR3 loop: CATLQDPSGNTIYF. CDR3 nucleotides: TGTGCCACTCTACAGGACCCCTCTGGAAACACCATATATTTT.

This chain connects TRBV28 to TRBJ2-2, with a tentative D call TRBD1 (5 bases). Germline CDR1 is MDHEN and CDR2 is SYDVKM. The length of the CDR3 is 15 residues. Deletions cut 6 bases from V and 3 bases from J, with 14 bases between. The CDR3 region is CASSGPDSHTGELFF. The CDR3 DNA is TGTGCCAGCAGCGGACCTGACAGCCACACCGGGGAGCTGTTTTTT.

The CDR3: CASSLEQGQPQHF. The CDR3 coding sequence is TGTGCCAGCAGCTTAGAGCAAGGGCAGCCCCAGCATTTT. V is TRBV7-2 and J is TRBJ1-5; D is undetermined. This CDR3 comprises 13 residues. Germline V gene data show CDR1 as SGHTA and CDR2 as FQGNSA. V was pared by 1 base and J by 7 bases, with 8 bases between.

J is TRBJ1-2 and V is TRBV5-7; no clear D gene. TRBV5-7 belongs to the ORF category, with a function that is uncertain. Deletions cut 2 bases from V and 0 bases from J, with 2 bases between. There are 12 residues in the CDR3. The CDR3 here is CASSLANYGYTF. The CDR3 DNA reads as TGTGCCAGCAGCTTAGCTAACTATGGCTACACCTTC.

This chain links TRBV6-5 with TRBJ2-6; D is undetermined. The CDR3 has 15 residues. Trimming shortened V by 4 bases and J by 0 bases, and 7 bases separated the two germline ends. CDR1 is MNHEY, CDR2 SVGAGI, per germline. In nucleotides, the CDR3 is TGTGCCAGCAGTTTAATGGGCTCTGGGGCCAACGTCCTGACTTTC. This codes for CASSLMGSGANVLTF.

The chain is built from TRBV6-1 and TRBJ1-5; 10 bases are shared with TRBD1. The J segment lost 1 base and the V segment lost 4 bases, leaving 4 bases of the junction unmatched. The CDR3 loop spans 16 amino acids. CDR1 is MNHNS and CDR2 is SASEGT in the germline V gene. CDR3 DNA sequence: TGTGCCAGCAGTGGGACAGGGGGTTTGAGCAATCAGCCCCAGCATTTT. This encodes CASSGTGGLSNQPQHF.

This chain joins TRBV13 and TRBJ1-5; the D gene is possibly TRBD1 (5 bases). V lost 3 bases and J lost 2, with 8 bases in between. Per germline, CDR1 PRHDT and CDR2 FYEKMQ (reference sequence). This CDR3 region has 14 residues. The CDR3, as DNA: TGTGCCAGCAGCTTGGGGGTTGGCAATCAGCCCCAGCATTTT. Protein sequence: CASSLGVGNQPQHF.

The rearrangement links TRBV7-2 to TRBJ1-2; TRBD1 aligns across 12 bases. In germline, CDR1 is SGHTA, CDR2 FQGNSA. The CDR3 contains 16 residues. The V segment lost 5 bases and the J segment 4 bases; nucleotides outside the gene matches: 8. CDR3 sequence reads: CASSVGQGAGGYGYTF. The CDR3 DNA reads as TGTGCCAGCAGCGTGGGACAGGGGGCCGGTGGCTATGGCTACACCTTC.

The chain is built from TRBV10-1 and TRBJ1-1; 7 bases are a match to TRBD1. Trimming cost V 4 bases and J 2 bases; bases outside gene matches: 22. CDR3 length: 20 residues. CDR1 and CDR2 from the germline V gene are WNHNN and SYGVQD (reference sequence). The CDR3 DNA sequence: TGCGCCAGCAGTGGGGGAGGGACAGCCAAGTTTCGGGACCTAAACACTGAAGCTTTCTTT. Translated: CASSGGGTAKFRDLNTEAFF.

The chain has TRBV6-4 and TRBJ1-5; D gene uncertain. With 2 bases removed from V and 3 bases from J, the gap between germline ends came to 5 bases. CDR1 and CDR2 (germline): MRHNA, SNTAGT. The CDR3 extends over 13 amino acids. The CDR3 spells CASSDLINQPQHF. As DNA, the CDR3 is TGTGCCAGCAGTGACCTTATCAATCAGCCCCAGCATTTT.

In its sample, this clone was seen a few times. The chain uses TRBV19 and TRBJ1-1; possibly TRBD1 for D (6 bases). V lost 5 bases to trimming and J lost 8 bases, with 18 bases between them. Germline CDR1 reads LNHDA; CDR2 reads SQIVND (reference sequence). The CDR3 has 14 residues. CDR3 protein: CASSVGLDRQEAFF. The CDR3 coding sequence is TGTGCCAGTAGTGTTGGATTGGACAGACAAGAAGCTTTCTTT. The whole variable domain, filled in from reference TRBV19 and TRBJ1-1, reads DGGITQSPKYLFRKEGQNVTLSCEQNLNHDAMYWYRQDPGQGLRLIYYSQIVNDFQKGDIAEGYSVSREKKESFPLTVTSAQKNPTAFYLCASSVGLDRQEAFFGQGTRLTVV.

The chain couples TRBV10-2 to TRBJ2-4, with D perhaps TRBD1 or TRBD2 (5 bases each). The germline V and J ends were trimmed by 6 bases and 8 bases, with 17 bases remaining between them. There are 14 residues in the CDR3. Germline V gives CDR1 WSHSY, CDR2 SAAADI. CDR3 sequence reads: CASSPTVRGDIQYF. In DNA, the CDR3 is TGCGCCAGCAGCCCGACAGTCAGAGGGGACATTCAGTACTTC.

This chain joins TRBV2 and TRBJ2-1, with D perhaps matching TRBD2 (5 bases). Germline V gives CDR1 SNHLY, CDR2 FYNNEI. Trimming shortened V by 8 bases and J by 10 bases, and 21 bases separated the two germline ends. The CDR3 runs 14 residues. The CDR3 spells CASLRSPSGGEQFF. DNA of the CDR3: TGTGCCAGCTTGAGGTCACCTTCAGGAGGCGAGCAGTTCTTC.